The 23 T cell receptor beta chains presented below share a single source sample, sequenced in a study of shared clonotypes between healthy human individuals. Data came from immunoSEQ multiplex PCR; TCRdb stores just in-frame clones and leaves some out. The table shows 1.4 million or so clones, with around 98.5% occurring only once. Sequencing used naive CD4+ T cells sorted from blood. Subset indicated: CD45RA+ positively selected. Source of these receptors: a man between 25 and 39 years old in good health.

This chain links TRBV5-1 with TRBJ1-2; 8 bases map to TRBD1. Germline CDR1 reads SGHRS; CDR2 reads YFSETQ. The V gene end was trimmed by 0 bases and the J gene end by 0 bases; junction bases not matched to a gene: 4. CDR3 length: 16 residues. The CDR3 DNA reads as TGCGCCAGCAGCTTGGCCAGGACAGGGTCTAACTATGGCTACACCTTC. It codes for CASSLARTGSNYGYTF.

The chain couples TRBV11-2 to TRBJ1-4, with a possible D match to TRBD1 (5 bases). Trimming cost V 4 bases and J 3 bases, with 12 bases left between them. Germline lookup yields CDR1 SGHAT and CDR2 FQNNGV. This CDR3 comprises 15 residues. Here the CDR3 DNA reads TGTGCCAGCAGCTCCGGGGGTGCGGCTAATGAAAAACTGTTTTTT. Residues: CASSSGGAANEKLFF.

This sequence joins TRBV10-3 and TRBJ2-3; 7 nucleotides match TRBD1. CDR3 length equals 16 residues. The germline V gene has CDR1 ENHRY and CDR2 SYGVKD. Trimming cost V 8 bases and J 2 bases; bases outside gene matches: 13. In DNA, the CDR3 is TGTGCCATCCGAGACCGGGACAGCGAACTCACAGATACGCAGTATTTT. Encoded protein: CAIRDRDSELTDTQYF.

The CDR3 bases are TGCAGCGTTGCCCCCCGCCGGGACAGGGGCTTCTACGAGCAGTACTTC. Amino acid sequence: CSVAPRRDRGFYEQYF. This chain uses TRBV29-1 with TRBJ2-7; TRBD1 matches at 10 bases. The CDR3 runs 16 residues. Germline CDR1 and CDR2: SQVTM and ANQGSEA. V gave up 4 bases and J gave up 3 bases; unmatched junction bases: 12.

The rearrangement joins TRBV5-1 to TRBJ1-1; possibly TRBD1 for D (6 bases). CDR3 length equals 14 residues. V gave up 4 bases and J gave up 0 bases, with 10 bases separating them. Germline V lookup: CDR1 SGHRS, CDR2 YFSETQ. CDR3 DNA sequence: TGCGCCAGCAGCGCGGGACATTTGAACACTGAAGCTTTCTTT. Protein: CASSAGHLNTEAFF.

The gene calls are TRBV4-1 and TRBJ2-7; TRBD1 aligns across 10 bases. The CDR3 consists of 16 residues. Losses at the gene ends were 2 bases for V and 0 bases for J; bases not matched to a gene: 4. Germline CDR1 reads MGHRA; CDR2 reads YSYEKL. The CDR3 is CASSQPGQGNSYEQYF. The CDR3 nucleotides are TGCGCCAGCAGCCAACCGGGACAGGGGAACTCCTACGAGCAGTACTTC.

The chain links TRBV5-1 to TRBJ1-3; D gene ambiguous. With 0 bases removed from V and 2 bases from J, the gap between germline ends came to 12 bases. Looked up from germline, CDR1 is SGHRS and CDR2 is YFSETQ. This CDR3 has 16 residues. The CDR3 loop is CASSLASEGPGNTIYF. DNA for the CDR3: TGCGCCAGCAGCTTGGCCTCAGAGGGCCCTGGAAACACCATATATTTT.

The chain carries TRBV18 and TRBJ1-2; 11 bases align to TRBD1. This CDR3 region has 14 residues. The germline V gene has CDR1 KGHSH and CDR2 LQKENI. V was clipped by 5 bases and J by 4 bases; unmatched bases: 3. The CDR3 here is CASSSGQGGYGYTF. CDR3 DNA: TGTGCCAGCTCATCGGGACAGGGGGGCTATGGCTACACCTTC.

This clone came up once. The rearrangement links TRBV28 to TRBJ2-7; TRBD2 is a possible D gene (6 bases). The germline gives CDR1 MDHEN, CDR2 SYDVKM. CDR3 length: 15 residues. The ends were cut back, 6 bases at V and 6 bases at J, with 21 bases in the middle. The CDR3 DNA reads as TGTGCCAGCAGCCCTAGACGGGCGGGAATGGGCGAGCAGTACTTC. Translating gives CASSPRRAGMGEQYF.

The chain recombines TRBV18 with TRBJ1-2; D remains ambiguous. CDR3 size: 14 residues. Germline CDR1 KGHSH, CDR2 LQKENI. The V end was cut by 2 bases, the J end by 7 bases, with 14 bases between. The DNA for the CDR3 is TGTGCCAGCTCACCAAGGTCCGGGGATGGTGGCTACACCTTC. Amino acids: CASSPRSGDGGYTF.

The rearrangement uses TRBV14 and TRBJ2-1, with D perhaps matching TRBD2 (6 bases). This CDR3 has 16 amino acids. Germline CDR1 SGHDN, CDR2 FVKESK. With 5 bases removed from V and 0 bases from J, the gap between germline ends came to 14 bases. The DNA for the CDR3 is TGTGCCAGCAGCACAAATGAGCGGGTCTCCTACAATGAGCAGTTCTTC. This encodes CASSTNERVSYNEQFF.

This sequence joins TRBV18 and TRBJ2-5, with 9 bases matching TRBD2. The CDR3 spans 17 residues. The J segment lost 0 bases and the V segment lost 3 bases, leaving 8 bases of the junction unmatched. Germline loops: CDR1 KGHSH, CDR2 LQKENI. The CDR3 nucleotides read TGTGCCAGCTCACCTCGCGGGGGGGTTTGGTACCAAGAGACCCAGTACTTC. Translation gives CASSPRGGVWYQETQYF.

This clone has a single count. The chain recombines TRBV2 with TRBJ2-7; 7 bases line up with TRBD1. The V and J ends lost 6 bases and 2 bases, in that order; junction bases with no gene match: 10. The CDR3 sequence is 15 residues long. Germline V gene sequence: CDR1 SNHLY, CDR2 FYNNEI. The chain's CDR3 is CASRYRGGETYEQYF. CDR3 sequence (DNA): TGTGCCAGCAGATACAGGGGTGGAGAGACCTACGAGCAGTACTTC.

In regard to this clone: Within the sample, other DNA sequences also encode this same CDR3. The chain combines TRBV14 with TRBJ2-7; D remains unclear. This CDR3 comprises 11 residues. V was cut by 4 bases and J by 4 bases, with 5 bases left in between. CDR1 is SGHDN, CDR2 FVKESK, per germline. The CDR3 sequence: CASSLGYEQYF. CDR3 DNA: TGTGCCAGCAGCCTCGGTTACGAGCAGTACTTC.

The chain has TRBV11-3 and TRBJ2-5, with D unresolved. The V end lost 5 bases, the J end lost 3 bases, and 10 bases lay between the germline ends. The germline V gene encodes CDR1 SGHNT and CDR2 YENEEA. The CDR3 spans 13 residues. CDR3 DNA: TGTGCCAGCAGCCCCGACGGAAAAGAGACCCAGTACTTC. Residues: CASSPDGKETQYF.

The V and J genes are TRBV10-1 and TRBJ1-1; no reliable D call. Trimming cost V 2 bases and J 2 bases, with 6 bases left between them. CDR1 and CDR2 from the germline V gene are WNHNN and SYGVQD (reference sequence). This CDR3 has 13 residues. CDR3 sequence: CASSEDLNTEAFF. The CDR3 DNA follows: TGCGCCAGCAGTGAGGACCTCAACACTGAAGCTTTCTTT.

The chain employs TRBV10-2 and TRBJ2-7; D is unclear. V was clipped by 8 bases and J by 0 bases, with 8 bases between them. CDR1 is WSHSY and CDR2 is SAAADI in the germline V gene. This CDR3 spans 12 amino acids. In DNA form, the CDR3 reads TGCGCCAGCCGGGCCAGCTCCTACGAGCAGTACTTC. Its protein product is CASRASSYEQYF.

The chain links TRBV7-8 to TRBJ2-7, with D uncertain. V was pared by 8 bases and J by 1 base, with 15 bases between. The germline gives CDR1 SGHVS, CDR2 FQNEAQ. The CDR3 sequence is 14 residues long. The CDR3 is CASGWVRDSYEQYF. In DNA, the CDR3 is TGTGCCAGCGGTTGGGTTAGGGATTCCTACGAGCAGTACTTC. Full variable domain (remainder filled in from reference TRBV7-8 and TRBJ2-7): GAGVSQSPRYKVAKRGQDVALRCDPISGHVSLFWYQQALGQGPEFLTYFQNEAQLDKSGLPSDRFFAERPEGSVSTLKIQRTQQEDSAVYLCASGWVRDSYEQYFGPGTRLTVT.

This chain uses TRBV2 with TRBJ2-2; 9 positions match TRBD2. Trimming at V came to 7 bases and at J to 1 base, leaving 4 bases not matched to a gene. From germline, CDR1 is SNHLY and CDR2 FYNNEI. The CDR3 runs to 15 residues. The CDR3 is CASTAGGLNTGELFF. The CDR3 DNA follows: TGTGCCAGCACGGCGGGAGGGCTGAACACCGGGGAGCTGTTTTTT. Filled out from reference TRBV2 and TRBJ2-2, the complete variable domain reads EPEVTQTPSHQVTQMGQEVILRCVPISNHLYFYWYRQILGQKVEFLVSFYNNEISEKSEIFDDQFSVERPDGSNFTLKIRSTKLEDSAMYFCASTAGGLNTGELFFGEGSRLTVL.

V is TRBV6-4 and J is TRBJ2-1; 9 nucleotides match TRBD2. V lost 2 bases and J lost 6; bases outside the gene matches: 5. This CDR3 has 15 residues. Germline V gene sequence: CDR1 MRHNA, CDR2 SNTAGT. CDR3 region: CASSDGAGGGNEQFF. The CDR3 DNA reads TGTGCCAGCAGTGACGGGGCGGGAGGGGGCAATGAGCAGTTCTTC.

The chain carries TRBV7-9 and TRBJ2-3; possibly TRBD1 for D (5 bases). Per the germline V gene, CDR1 is SEHNR and CDR2 is FQNEAQ (reference sequence). The V gene lost 6 bases and the J gene lost 3 bases, with 19 bases spanning the gap. CDR3 size: 16 residues. The CDR3 protein is CASSNPVAKGTDTQYF. CDR3 sequence (DNA): TGTGCCAGCAGTAACCCCGTGGCTAAGGGGACAGATACGCAGTATTTT.

The chain carries TRBV5-4 and TRBJ2-3; 13 bases are shared with TRBD2. The germline CDR1 and CDR2 sequences are SGHNT and YYREEE (reference sequence). V lost 3 bases to trimming and J lost 6 bases; unmatched junction nucleotides: 4. The CDR3 sequence is 15 residues long. For the CDR3, the DNA is TGTGCCAGCAGCTCGAGGACTAGCGGGAGTGATACGCAGTATTTT. Protein product: CASSSRTSGSDTQYF.

This chain connects TRBV5-1 to TRBJ2-3, with 11 bases identical to TRBD2. Per germline, CDR1 SGHRS and CDR2 YFSETQ. V trimming: 0 bases; J trimming: 3 bases; junction bases outside the gene matches: 18. This CDR3 is built from 21 residues. The CDR3 DNA reads TGCGCCAGCAGCTTGGCCGCAGGGGGGACTAGCGGAAAAAATGGGACAGATACGCAGTATTTT. This codes for CASSLAAGGTSGKNGTDTQYF.